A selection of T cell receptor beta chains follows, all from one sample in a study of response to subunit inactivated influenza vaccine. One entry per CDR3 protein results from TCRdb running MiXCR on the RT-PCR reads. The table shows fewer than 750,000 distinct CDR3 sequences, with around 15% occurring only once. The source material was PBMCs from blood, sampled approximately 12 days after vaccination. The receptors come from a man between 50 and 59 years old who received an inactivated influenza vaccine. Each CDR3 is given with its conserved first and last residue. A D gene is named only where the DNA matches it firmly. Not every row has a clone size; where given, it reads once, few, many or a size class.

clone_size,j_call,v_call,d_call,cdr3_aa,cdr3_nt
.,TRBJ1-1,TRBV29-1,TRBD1,CSVGPGTAVNTEAFF,TGCAGCGTTGGACCCGGGACAGCGGTGAACACTGAAGCTTTCTTT
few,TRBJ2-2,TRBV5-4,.,CASSLSVRSLNTGELFF,TGTGCCAGCAGCTTGTCTGTACGTTCGCTCAACACCGGGGAGCTGTTTTTT
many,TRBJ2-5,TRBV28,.,CASSYHVPGKETQYF,TGTGCCAGCAGCTACCACGTCCCGGGAAAAGAGACCCAGTACTTC
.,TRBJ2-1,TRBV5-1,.,CASSKIPGSYNEQFF,TGCGCCAGCAGCAAAATCCCGGGCTCGTACAATGAGCAGTTCTTC
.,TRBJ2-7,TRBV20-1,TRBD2,CSASTLAGAEQYF,TGCAGTGCTAGCACTTTAGCGGGGGCCGAGCAGTACTTC
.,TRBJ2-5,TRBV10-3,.,CATTRDQETQYF,TGTGCCACCACCCGCGACCAAGAGACCCAGTACTTC
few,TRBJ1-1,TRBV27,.,CASRNAWGGNTEAFF,TGTGCCAGCAGAAATGCATGGGGCGGGAACACTGAAGCTTTCTTT
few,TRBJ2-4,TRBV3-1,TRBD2,CASTAVAGAKNIQYF,TGTGCCAGCACGGCGGTAGCGGGCGCCAAAAACATTCAGTACTTC
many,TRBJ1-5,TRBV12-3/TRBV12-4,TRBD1,CASSDGQGGNQPQHF,TGTGCCAGCAGTGACGGACAGGGCGGCAATCAGCCCCAGCATTTT
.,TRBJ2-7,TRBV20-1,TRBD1,CSARDPTGGRGYEQYF,TGCAGTGCTAGAGATCCTACAGGGGGTAGAGGGTACGAGCAGTACTTC
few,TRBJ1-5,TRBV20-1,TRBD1,CSAARGQGASQPQHF,TGCAGTGCCGCACGAGGACAGGGGGCTTCTCAGCCCCAGCATTTT
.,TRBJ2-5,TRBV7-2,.,CASSLSAGKETQYF,TGTGCCAGCAGCTTGAGCGCAGGCAAAGAGACCCAGTACTTC
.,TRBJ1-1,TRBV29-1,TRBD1,CSVWTGVSLSEAFF,TGCAGCGTGTGGACAGGGGTGTCTTTGTCTGAAGCTTTCTTT
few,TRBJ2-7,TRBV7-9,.,CASSLMASSYEQYF,TGTGCCAGCAGCTTAATGGCTAGTTCCTACGAGCAGTACTTC
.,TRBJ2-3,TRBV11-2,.,CASSLDRSYLHPSTDTQYF,TGTGCCAGCAGCTTAGATCGGTCATATTTGCATCCTAGCACAGATACGCAGTATTTT
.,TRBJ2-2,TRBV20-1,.,CSAPVPGGSTGELFF,TGCAGTGCTCCCGTCCCTGGAGGAAGCACCGGGGAGCTGTTTTTT
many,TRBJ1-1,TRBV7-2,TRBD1,CASSQRTGEAFF,TGTGCCAGCAGCCAACGGACAGGGGAAGCTTTCTTT
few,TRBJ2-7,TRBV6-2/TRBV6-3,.,CASATPTGLFISYEQYF,TGTGCCAGCGCTACACCTACGGGCCTCTTCATCTCCTACGAGCAGTACTTC
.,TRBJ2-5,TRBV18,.,CASSPIGQETQYF,TGTGCCAGCTCACCAATAGGCCAAGAGACCCAGTACTTC
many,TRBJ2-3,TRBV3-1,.,CASSRGPSTDTQYF,TGCGCCAGCAGCCGGGGTCCCAGCACAGATACGCAGTATTTT
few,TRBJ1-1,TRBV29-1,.,CSATKGTEAFF,TGCAGCGCTACCAAGGGGACTGAAGCTTTCTTT